This T cell receptor beta chain comes out of a study of T-cell reconstitution after alpha-beta-depleted transplantation in children. Many counts were recorded for this clonotype. A library of TCRbeta sequences, prepared with unique molecular identifiers, was generated. TCRdb analysed the PCR reads with MiXCR anew, one entry per CDR3 protein. The top ten clones hold roughly 5.1% of a sample with some 240,000 distinct CDR3 sequences, 7.5% to 10% of them seen once. The J segment lost 3 bases and the V segment lost 4 bases, leaving 11 bases of the junction unmatched. There are 19 residues in the CDR3. Germline loops: CDR1 SGHTA, CDR2 FQGTGA.

Here the sequenced sample was PBMCs from the stem cell graft donor, taken from the stem cell graft. The TCR sequence derives from a human donor who donated a stem cell graft to a child with SCID. The V gene is TRBV7-3, the J gene TRBJ2-2, with TRBD2 matching over 13 bases. The CDR3 sequence is CASSSQIATSGGYTGELFF. The CDR3 DNA reads as TGTGCCAGCAGCTCTCAAATCGCGACTAGCGGGGGGTACACCGGGGAGCTGTTTTTT.